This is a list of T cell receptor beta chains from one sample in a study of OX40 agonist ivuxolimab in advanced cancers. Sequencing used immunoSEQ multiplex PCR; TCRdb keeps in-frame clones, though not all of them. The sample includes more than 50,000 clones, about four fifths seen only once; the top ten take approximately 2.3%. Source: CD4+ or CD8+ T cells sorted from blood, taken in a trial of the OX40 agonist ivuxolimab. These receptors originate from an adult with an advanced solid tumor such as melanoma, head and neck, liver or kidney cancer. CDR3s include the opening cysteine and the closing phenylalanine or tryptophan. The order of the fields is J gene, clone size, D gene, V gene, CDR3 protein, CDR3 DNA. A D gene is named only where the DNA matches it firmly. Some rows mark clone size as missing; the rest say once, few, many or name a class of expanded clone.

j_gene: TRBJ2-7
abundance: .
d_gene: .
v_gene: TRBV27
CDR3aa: CASSPLGAPLYEQYF
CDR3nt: TGTGCCAGCAGCCCCCTGGGGGCGCCTTTATACGAGCAGTACTTC

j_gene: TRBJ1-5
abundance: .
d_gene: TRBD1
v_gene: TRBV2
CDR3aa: CASSGGQAINQPQHF
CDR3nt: TGTGCCAGCAGTGGGGGACAGGCCATTAATCAGCCCCAGCATTTT

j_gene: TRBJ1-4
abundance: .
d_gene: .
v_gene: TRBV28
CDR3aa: CASSLGTRVQINEKLFF
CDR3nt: TGTGCCAGCAGTTTAGGGACCCGGGTCCAAATTAATGAAAAACTGTTTTTT

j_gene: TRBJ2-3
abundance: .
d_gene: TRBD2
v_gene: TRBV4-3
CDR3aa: CASSQGRGLAPDTQYF
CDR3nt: TGCGCCAGCAGCCAAGGGAGAGGACTAGCCCCAGATACGCAGTATTTT

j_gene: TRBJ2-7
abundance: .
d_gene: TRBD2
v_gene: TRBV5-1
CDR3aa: CASSLAPSGGNEQYF
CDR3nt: TGCGCCAGCAGCTTGGCCCCTAGCGGGGGGAACGAGCAGTACTTC

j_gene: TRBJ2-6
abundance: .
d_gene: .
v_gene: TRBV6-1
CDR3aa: CASSPGGSGANVLTF
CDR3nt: TGTGCCAGCAGCCCCGGCGGCTCTGGGGCCAACGTCCTGACTTTC

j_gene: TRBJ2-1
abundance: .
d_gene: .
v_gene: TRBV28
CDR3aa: CASSLRARGNEQFF
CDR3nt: TGTGCCAGCAGTTTGAGGGCCAGGGGCAATGAGCAGTTCTTC

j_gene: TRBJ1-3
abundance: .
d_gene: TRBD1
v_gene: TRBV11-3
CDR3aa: CASSPTGGKGNTIYF
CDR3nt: TGTGCCAGCAGCCCTACAGGGGGGAAGGGAAACACCATATATTTT

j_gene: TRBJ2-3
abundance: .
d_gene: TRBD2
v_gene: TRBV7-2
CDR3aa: CASSLVASGGGSTDTQYF
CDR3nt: TGTGCCAGCAGCTTAGTCGCTAGCGGGGGCGGGAGCACAGATACGCAGTATTTT

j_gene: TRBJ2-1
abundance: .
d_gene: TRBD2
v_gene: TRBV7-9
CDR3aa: CASSLRAGGYNEQFF
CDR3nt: TGTGCCAGCAGCTTAAGAGCGGGAGGCTACAATGAGCAGTTCTTC

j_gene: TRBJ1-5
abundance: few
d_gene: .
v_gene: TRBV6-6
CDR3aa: CASSYSMGIGEAQHF
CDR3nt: TGTGCCAGCAGTTACTCGATGGGGATTGGGGAGGCCCAGCATTTT

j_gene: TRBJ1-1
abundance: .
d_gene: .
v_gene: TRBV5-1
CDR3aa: CASIRGGGEAFF
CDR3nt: TGCGCCAGCATCCGGGGGGGTGGCGAAGCTTTCTTT

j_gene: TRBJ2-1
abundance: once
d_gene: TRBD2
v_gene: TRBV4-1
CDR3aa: CASSQGGGRSSYNEQFF
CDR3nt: TGCGCCAGCAGCCAAGGGGGCGGGAGATCGTCCTACAATGAGCAGTTCTTC

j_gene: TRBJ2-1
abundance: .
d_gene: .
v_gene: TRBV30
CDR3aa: CAWSATGGEQFF
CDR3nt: TGTGCCTGGAGTGCCACCGGAGGTGAGCAGTTCTTC

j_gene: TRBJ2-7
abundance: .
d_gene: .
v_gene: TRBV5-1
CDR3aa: CASSTGPSDSYEQYF
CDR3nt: TGCGCCAGCAGCACTGGACCCAGCGACTCCTACGAGCAGTACTTC

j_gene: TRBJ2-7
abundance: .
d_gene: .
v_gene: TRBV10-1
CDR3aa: CASTPDLSTEQYF
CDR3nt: TGCGCCAGCACTCCGGATTTGTCTACCGAGCAGTACTTC

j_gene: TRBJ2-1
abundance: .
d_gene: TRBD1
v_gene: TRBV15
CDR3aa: CATSRDRGNYNEQFF
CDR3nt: TGTGCCACCAGCAGGGACAGGGGGAACTACAATGAGCAGTTCTTC

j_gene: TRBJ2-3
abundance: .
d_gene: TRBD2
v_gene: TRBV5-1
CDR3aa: CASSLAGGGTDTQYF
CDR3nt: TGCGCCAGCAGCTTGGCGGGGGGTGGAACAGATACGCAGTATTTT

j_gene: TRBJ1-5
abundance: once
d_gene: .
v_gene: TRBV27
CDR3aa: CASSSRQSFQPQHF
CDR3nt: TGTGCCAGCAGTTCAAGGCAGAGCTTCCAGCCCCAGCATTTT

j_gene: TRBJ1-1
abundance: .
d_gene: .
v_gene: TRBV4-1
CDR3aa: CASSSPSRNTEAFF
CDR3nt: TGCGCCAGCAGCTCGCCTTCCAGGAACACTGAAGCTTTCTTT

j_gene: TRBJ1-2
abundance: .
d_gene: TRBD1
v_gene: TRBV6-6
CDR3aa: CASSYDRGGGYTF
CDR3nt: TGTGCCAGCAGTTACGACAGGGGGGGTGGCTACACCTTC

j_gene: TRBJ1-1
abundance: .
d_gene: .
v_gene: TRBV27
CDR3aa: CASSLSHRNTEAFF
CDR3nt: TGTGCCAGCAGTTTATCCCATCGGAACACTGAAGCTTTCTTT

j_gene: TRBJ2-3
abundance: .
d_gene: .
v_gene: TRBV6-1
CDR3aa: CASSKGGISTDTQYF
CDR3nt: TGTGCCAGCAGCAAAGGGGGGATCTCCACAGATACGCAGTATTTT

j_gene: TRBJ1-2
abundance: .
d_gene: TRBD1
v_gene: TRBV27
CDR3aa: CASKDRDYGYTF
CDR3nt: TGTGCCAGCAAAGACAGGGATTATGGCTACACCTTC

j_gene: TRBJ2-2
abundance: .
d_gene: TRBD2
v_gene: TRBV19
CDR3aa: CASSPGALTSGGVRIGELFF
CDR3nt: TGTGCCAGTAGTCCCGGAGCCTTGACTAGCGGGGGAGTAAGGATCGGGGAGCTGTTTTTT

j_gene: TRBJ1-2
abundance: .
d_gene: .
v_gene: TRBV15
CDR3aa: CATSRDLGQHYGYTF
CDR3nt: TGTGCCACCAGCAGAGATTTAGGGCAGCACTATGGCTACACCTTC

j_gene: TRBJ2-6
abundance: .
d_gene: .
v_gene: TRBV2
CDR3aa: CASSISRARANVLTF
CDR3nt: TGTGCCAGCAGTATTTCTAGGGCCCGGGCCAACGTCCTGACTTTC

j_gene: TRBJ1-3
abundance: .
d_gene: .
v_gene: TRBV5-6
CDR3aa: CASTSYGPAGNTIYF
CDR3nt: TGTGCCAGCACATCCTACGGGCCGGCTGGAAACACCATATATTTT

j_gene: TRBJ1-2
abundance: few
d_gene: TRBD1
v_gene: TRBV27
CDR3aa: CASAFRGQGYTF
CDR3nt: TGTGCCAGCGCTTTTAGGGGGCAGGGCTACACCTTC

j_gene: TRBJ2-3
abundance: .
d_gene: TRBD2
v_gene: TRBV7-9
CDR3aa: CASSSSGGSTDTQYF
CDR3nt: TGTGCCAGCAGCTCAAGCGGGGGGAGCACAGATACGCAGTATTTT

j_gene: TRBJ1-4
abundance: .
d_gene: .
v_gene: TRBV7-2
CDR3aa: CASSLGLWRGRQKLFF
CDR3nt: TGTGCCAGCAGCTTGGGTTTGTGGAGGGGGAGACAAAAACTGTTTTTT

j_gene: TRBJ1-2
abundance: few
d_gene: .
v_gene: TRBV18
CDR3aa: CASSPPPGLGEGVWNTF
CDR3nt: TGTGCCAGCTCACCTCCCCCGGGGTTAGGGGAAGGTGTTTGGAACACCTTC

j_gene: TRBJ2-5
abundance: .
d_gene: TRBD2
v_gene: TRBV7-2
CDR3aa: CASTQAGGKETQYF
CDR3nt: TGTGCCAGCACCCAAGCGGGGGGGAAAGAGACCCAGTACTTC

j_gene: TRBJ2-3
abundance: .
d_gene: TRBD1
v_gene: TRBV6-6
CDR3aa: CASSQTGGTDTQYF
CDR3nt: TGTGCCAGCAGTCAGACAGGGGGCACAGATACGCAGTATTTT

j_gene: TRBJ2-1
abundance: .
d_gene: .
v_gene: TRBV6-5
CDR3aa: CASSRDRREYNEQFF
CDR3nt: TGTGCCAGCAGCCGCGACAGAAGAGAGTACAATGAGCAGTTCTTC

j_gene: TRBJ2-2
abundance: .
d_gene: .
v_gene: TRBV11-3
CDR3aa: CASSYYSNTGELFF
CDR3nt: TGTGCCAGCAGCTACTACAGCAACACCGGGGAGCTGTTTTTT

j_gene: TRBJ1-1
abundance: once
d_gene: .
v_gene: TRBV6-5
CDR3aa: CASSYFQTEAFF
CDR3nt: TGTGCCAGCAGTTACTTTCAGACTGAAGCTTTCTTT

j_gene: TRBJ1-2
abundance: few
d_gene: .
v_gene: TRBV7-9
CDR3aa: CASSLGAGVYGYTF
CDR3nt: TGTGCCAGCAGCTTAGGTGCGGGAGTCTATGGCTACACCTTC

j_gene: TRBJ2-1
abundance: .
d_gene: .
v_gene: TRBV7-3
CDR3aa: CASSSTNSVSEQFF
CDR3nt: TGTGCCAGCAGCTCAACAAATTCGGTGAGTGAGCAGTTCTTC

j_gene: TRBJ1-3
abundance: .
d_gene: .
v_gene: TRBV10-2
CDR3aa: CASRAYLQSSGNTIYF
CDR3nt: TGCGCCAGCAGAGCCTACTTACAGAGCTCTGGAAACACCATATATTTT

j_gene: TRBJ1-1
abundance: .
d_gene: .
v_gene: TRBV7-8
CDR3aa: CASSLADRNTEAFF
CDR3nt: TGTGCCAGCAGCTTAGCGGATCGGAACACTGAAGCTTTCTTT

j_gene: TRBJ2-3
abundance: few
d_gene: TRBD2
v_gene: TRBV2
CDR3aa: CASSTSGRETSTDTQYF
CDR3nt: TGTGCCAGTTCGACTAGCGGGAGGGAAACTAGCACAGATACGCAGTATTTT

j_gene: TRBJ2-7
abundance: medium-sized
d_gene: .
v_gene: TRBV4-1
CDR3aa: CASSQDHRVPTYEQYF
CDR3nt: TGCGCCAGCAGCCAAGACCACCGGGTCCCTACCTACGAGCAGTACTTC

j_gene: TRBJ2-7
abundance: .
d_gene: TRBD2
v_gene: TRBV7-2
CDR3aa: CASSVPRLARFEQYF
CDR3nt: TGTGCCAGCAGCGTCCCGAGACTAGCGCGATTCGAGCAGTACTTC

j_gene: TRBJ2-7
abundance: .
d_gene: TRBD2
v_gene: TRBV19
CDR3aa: CASSLTSGGHYEQYF
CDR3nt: TGTGCCAGTAGTCTGACTAGCGGGGGCCACTACGAGCAGTACTTC

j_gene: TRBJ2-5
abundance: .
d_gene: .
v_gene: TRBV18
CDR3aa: CASSRDGGKTQYF
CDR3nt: TGTGCCAGCTCCCGCGACGGGGGAAAGACCCAGTACTTC

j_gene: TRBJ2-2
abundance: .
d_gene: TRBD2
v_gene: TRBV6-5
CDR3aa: CASRREGLTGELFF
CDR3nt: TGTGCCAGCCGGAGGGAGGGGTTAACCGGGGAGCTGTTTTTT

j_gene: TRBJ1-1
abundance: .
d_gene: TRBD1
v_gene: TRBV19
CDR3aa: CASIDWTGENTEAFF
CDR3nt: TGTGCCAGTATAGACTGGACAGGGGAGAACACTGAAGCTTTCTTT